This T cell receptor beta chain originates from a study of blood T cells in healthy people across ages. Study context: Roughly one uniquely barcoded beta molecule per two T cells was captured. Regarding the study as a whole: Naive CD4+ cell counts and diversity both ran higher in long-lived than in aged donors.

With a J-beta primer mix and a sample-barcoded 5' primer, a second PCR ran 7 to 11 cycles. A single record per CDR3 protein comes from TCRdb applying MiXCR to the 5' RACE reads. The sample includes 1 million or so distinct CDR3 sequences, 45% of them seen just once. On this clonotype itself: The target antigen is unknown.

Isolated per sample were at least 7 million PBMCs. The amount of total RNA extracted per sample was at least 6 micrograms. Trimming removed 6 bases at V and 3 bases at J, with 16 bases between. The CDR3 extends over 15 amino acids. In germline, CDR1 is LGHDT, CDR2 YNNKEL (reference sequence). The receptor was isolated from a woman between 55 and 75 years old in good health. Sequenced sample: blood. V and J are TRBV3-1 and TRBJ2-3; no reliable D call. CDR3 coding DNA: TGTGCCAGCAGATCGGGCGGCGCAACTACAGATACGCAGTATTTT. This translates into CASRSGGATTDTQYF.